This TCR beta chain was obtained from a study of blood T cell repertoires in COVID-19. Study-wide background: Samples representing acute and convalescent COVID-19 were sourced from the United States, Italy and Spain. From T cells, B-cell-depleted T cells, or PBMCs came the material, which was cDNA or gDNA.

Trimming pared 5 bases from V and 3 bases from J, leaving 11 bases between. The CDR3 contains 13 residues. Per the germline V gene, CDR1 is SQVTM and CDR2 is ANQGSEA. Produced via immunoSEQ multiplex PCR; TCRdb's table is partial and in-frame only. This sample yields roughly 330,000 clones, of which approximately 89% are seen a single time; less than 6% belongs to the top ten. What was sequenced was PBMCs or T cells enriched from blood (not recorded which). This TCR was recovered from a woman in her twenties or thirties who had recovered from COVID-19. The gene calls are TRBV29-1 and TRBJ1-3; D may be TRBD1 (6 bases). The CDR3: CSVRTDVGNTIYF. The CDR3 bases are TGCAGCGTTCGGACAGATGTTGGAAACACCATATATTTT. Variable domain in full (rest from reference TRBV29-1 and TRBJ1-3): SAVISQKPSRDICQRGTSLTIQCQVDSQVTMMFWYRQQPGQSLTLIATANQGSEATYESGFVIDKFPISRPNLTFSTLTVSNMSPEDSSIYLCSVRTDVGNTIYFGEGSWLTVV.